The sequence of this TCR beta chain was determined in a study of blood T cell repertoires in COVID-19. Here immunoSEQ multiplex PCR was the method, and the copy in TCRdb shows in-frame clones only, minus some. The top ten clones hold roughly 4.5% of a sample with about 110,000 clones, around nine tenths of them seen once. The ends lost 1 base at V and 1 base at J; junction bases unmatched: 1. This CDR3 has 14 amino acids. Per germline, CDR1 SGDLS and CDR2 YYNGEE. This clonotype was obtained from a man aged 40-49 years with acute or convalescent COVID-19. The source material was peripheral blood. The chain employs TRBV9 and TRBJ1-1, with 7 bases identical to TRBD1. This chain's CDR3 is CASSVQGGNTEAFF. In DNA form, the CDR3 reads TGTGCCAGCAGCGTACAGGGGGGGAACACTGAAGCTTTCTTT.